The entry that follows covers one TCR delta chain sequence. No antigen is known for it. This sample was taken from a study of Vδ1+ human thymocytes. Sequences come from RNA converted to cDNA by reverse transcription. Multiplex PCR used pooled V-gene forward primers and a constant-region reverse primer to amplify CDR3s. TCRdb re-called clones from the multiplex PCR reads via CATT. The table shows around 76,000 delta-chain clones, with around 35% occurring only once. General observations from the study: Thymic TRG and TRD repertoires appeared highly polyclonal, with Gaussian CDR3 length distributions.

The CDR3 length is 21 residues. CDR1 and CDR2 from the germline V gene are TSWWSYY and QGS. Trimming removed 0 bases from V and 0 bases from J, with 26 bases in between. Sequencing used Vdelta1+ gamma-delta thymocytes from the thymus. Subset indicated: FACS-sorted CD3+ TCRalphabeta- TCRVdelta1+ TCRVdelta2- thymocytes. J is TRDJ1 and V is TRDV1; D gene ambiguous. This sequence was found in a boy in the first two years of life who had congenital heart surgery. The CDR3 bases are TGTGCTCTTGGGGAACTAGTCGTCGGACTCTACGATTCGGCCTACACCGATAAACTCATCTTT. It translates to CALGELVVGLYDSAYTDKLIF.